This TCR beta chain was captured in a study of shared clonotypes between healthy human individuals. About the research overall: Three men and a couple of women, aged 18 to 49, were donors. Study-wide points: Specimens sampled were limited to blood, with tissue repertoires likely differing. Generation probabilities were higher for clonotypes shared across all four sorted-subset donors than for unshared ones.

Sequenced by immunoSEQ multiplex PCR; TCRdb stores in-frame clones only, minus some. The sample contains roughly 720,000 clones, roughly 91% of which appear only once. On this clone itself: As yet, its antigen is unknown.

Recent vaccinations or acute infections were absent in the healthy HIV-negative adult donors. Germline CDR1 reads MNHEY; CDR2 reads SVGAGI. After removal of 6 bases from V and 3 bases from J, the junction contained 9 bases not matched to a gene. This CDR3 spans 15 amino acids. Sequencing was carried out using memory CD8+ T cells from PBMCs. Subset defined: CD45RO+ cells pooled with CCR7-negative TemRA cells. The chain links TRBV6-5 to TRBJ2-7; TRBD1 matches at 9 bases. This sequence was found in a man aged 18 to 30 in good health. Some clones in this sample may be carry-over from other donors' samples. As DNA, the CDR3 is TGTGCCAGCAGCAAAAGACAGGGGGGTTTCTACGAGCAGTACTTC. This codes for CASSKRQGGFYEQYF.